These T cell receptor beta chains were read from a single sample in a study of Graves' ophthalmopathy and Graves' hyperthyroidism. Each CDR3 protein gets one entry after TCRdb re-called the multiplex PCR reads with MiXCR. In the table there are some 1.1 million distinct CDR3 sequences, about two fifths of which are singletons. The sequencing input was peripheral blood or thyroid tissue (not recorded which). The receptors derive from an adult man with Graves' hyperthyroidism. CDR3s include the opening cysteine and the closing phenylalanine or tryptophan. The order of the fields is D gene, V gene, clone size, J gene, CDR3 DNA, CDR3 protein. A D gene is named only where the DNA matches it firmly. Size values are once, few and many counts, or a class for expanded clones, and some rows have none.

d_gene: NA; v_gene: TRBV20-1; abundance: NA; j_gene: TRBJ1-5; CDR3nt: TGCAGTGCCCTCGGCCCGGGTGGCAATCAGCCCCAGCATTTT; CDR3aa: CSALGPGGNQPQHF
d_gene: TRBD2; v_gene: TRBV4-3; abundance: NA; j_gene: TRBJ2-2; CDR3nt: TGCGCCAGCAGCCAAGATCCCCCGGGAGGCGCGAACACCGGGGAGCTGTTTTTT; CDR3aa: CASSQDPPGGANTGELFF
d_gene: NA; v_gene: TRBV27; abundance: few; j_gene: TRBJ1-2; CDR3nt: TGTGCCAGCAGTTTCCAGGGGTTGGGCTATGGCTACACCTTC; CDR3aa: CASSFQGLGYGYTF
d_gene: TRBD1; v_gene: TRBV10-3; abundance: NA; j_gene: TRBJ2-5; CDR3nt: TGTGCCATCAGTGAGCCCAGACAGGGGACAGAGACCCAGTACTTC; CDR3aa: CAISEPRQGTETQYF
d_gene: NA; v_gene: TRBV19; abundance: NA; j_gene: TRBJ1-5; CDR3nt: TGTGCCAAGACAACAGTTACCGATAGCAATCAGCCCCAGCATTTT; CDR3aa: CAKTTVTDSNQPQHF
d_gene: TRBD2; v_gene: TRBV20-1; abundance: many; j_gene: TRBJ2-7; CDR3nt: TGCAGTGCCACCCAGGGGACTAGCGGCACCTACGAGCAGTACTTC; CDR3aa: CSATQGTSGTYEQYF
d_gene: NA; v_gene: TRBV10-3; abundance: NA; j_gene: TRBJ1-5; CDR3nt: TGTGCCATCAGTGCCGGGAGGGGGTTTGGCAATCAGCCCCAGCATTTT; CDR3aa: CAISAGRGFGNQPQHF
d_gene: NA; v_gene: TRBV19; abundance: few; j_gene: TRBJ2-7; CDR3nt: TGTGCCAGTAGTATAGATCTCAGGCTGGACTACGAGCAGTACTTC; CDR3aa: CASSIDLRLDYEQYF
d_gene: TRBD1; v_gene: TRBV5-1; abundance: many; j_gene: TRBJ1-5; CDR3nt: TGCGCCAGCGCCTTGACAGGGGGCCGTCAGCCCCAGCATTTT; CDR3aa: CASALTGGRQPQHF
d_gene: NA; v_gene: TRBV2; abundance: many; j_gene: TRBJ2-5; CDR3nt: TGTGCCAGCATCTTTGTTAGTAGAGAGACCCAGTACTTC; CDR3aa: CASIFVSRETQYF
d_gene: NA; v_gene: TRBV10-3; abundance: few; j_gene: TRBJ2-6; CDR3nt: TGTGCCATACTTGGAGGAGGGGCCAACGTCCTGACTTTC; CDR3aa: CAILGGGANVLTF
d_gene: TRBD2; v_gene: TRBV19; abundance: few; j_gene: TRBJ2-5; CDR3nt: TGTGCCAGTAAGGTGGCGGGAGCCGCTGAGACCCAGTACTTC; CDR3aa: CASKVAGAAETQYF
d_gene: TRBD1; v_gene: TRBV20-1; abundance: NA; j_gene: TRBJ1-2; CDR3nt: TGCAGTGCTAGAGTAAGGCCTTATCACGGGACAGGCGGAGGGGACTATGGCTACACCTTC; CDR3aa: CSARVRPYHGTGGGDYGYTF
d_gene: TRBD1; v_gene: TRBV12-3/TRBV12-4; abundance: NA; j_gene: TRBJ1-1; CDR3nt: TGTGCCAGCTCCTCAGGGACAGGGGCCACGAACACTGAAGCTTTCTTT; CDR3aa: CASSSGTGATNTEAFF